This T cell receptor (beta chain) was obtained from a study of long-term antiretroviral therapy in people with HIV. On this clone: The antigen remains unidentified.

HIV-positive participants were all treated in the United States. With survey level as its setting, the immunoSEQ assay was v3.0. Measured with immunoSEQ multiplex PCR; TCRdb has only the in-frame clones, and not every one. Altogether 40,000 to 45,000 clones are present, around 96% being singletons, with the ten largest covering about 3%. Study results and limitations: CDR3 length ranges were narrower in HIV repertoires than in controls. Relative to transplant donor controls, diversity remained lower despite increasing after ART.

Sequencing used unsorted PBMCs, obtained 3.7 years after starting antiretroviral therapy. The sequence was collected from a woman in her fifties or sixties with HIV.

Written as DNA, the CDR3 is TGTGCCAGCAGCTTAGTGGGACAGAATAGCAATCAGCCCCAGCATTTT. This sequence encodes CASSLVGQNSNQPQHF. The genes are TRBV7-8 and TRBJ1-5, with 7 bases fitting TRBD1. This CDR3 is 16 amino acids long. The V and J ends lost 1 base and 0 bases, in that order; junction bases with no gene match: 3. Germline loops: CDR1 SGHVS, CDR2 FQNEAQ. Full variable domain (rest looked up from reference TRBV7-8 and TRBJ1-5): GAGVSQSPRYKVAKRGQDVALRCDPISGHVSLFWYQQALGQGPEFLTYFQNEAQLDKSGLPSDRFFAERPEGSVSTLKIQRTQQEDSAVYLCASSLVGQNSNQPQHFGDGTRLSIL.